A selection of T cell receptor beta chains follows, all from one sample in a study of T-cell memory formation after mild COVID-19. MiXCR, run by TCRdb on the 5' RACE reads, gives a single entry per CDR3 protein. The table lists 100,000 or so distinct CDR3 sequences, 11% of them singletons. The sequencing sample was made of PBMCs or a T cell subset sorted from them (not recorded which). The receptor set was obtained from a man between 18 and 29 years old who had mild COVID-19 (a few samples of this study predate the infection). Cell type and time point are not known. CDR3s include the opening cysteine and the closing phenylalanine or tryptophan. The order of the fields is J gene, V gene, clone size, CDR3 protein. Rows give clone size only sometimes, using once, few, many, or a class for an expanded clone.

TRBJ2-3 TRBV7-9 - CASSLAWGAVTDTQYF
TRBJ2-2 TRBV6-1 few CASSEAHRAGELFF
TRBJ2-7 TRBV27 few CASMLGTGFDEQYF
TRBJ2-3 TRBV10-2 many CASSELGGAGTDTQYF
TRBJ2-1 TRBV27 few CASSPRLQNNEQFF
TRBJ1-2 TRBV7-9 few CASSLWQDPGYTF
TRBJ2-7 TRBV30 few CAWRGRTSEYEQYF
TRBJ2-1 TRBV12-3/TRBV12-4 - CASSLIDRGEEQFF
TRBJ2-3 TRBV27 - CASSGGGTQYF
TRBJ2-7 TRBV27 many CASRGTESYEQYF
TRBJ1-1 TRBV4-3 few CASSQGPGTGEGEAFF
TRBJ2-1 TRBV9 - CASSLGTSGGIYNEQFF
TRBJ2-7 TRBV19 few CASSILQGYEQYF
TRBJ2-1 TRBV12-3/TRBV12-4 - CASSFSGGAGHEQFF
TRBJ2-5 TRBV5-6 - CASSLPSGETQYF
TRBJ1-2 TRBV6-5 few CASSNGGRHGYTF
TRBJ2-7 TRBV27 - CASRTGGPYEQYF
TRBJ2-1 TRBV12-5 few CASGSTGTSGYNEQFF
TRBJ2-5 TRBV7-9 few CASSYGQGTEETQYF
TRBJ2-7 TRBV20-1 - CSALKFFRDASYEQYF
TRBJ2-1 TRBV7-9 - CASSSLAGGVNEQFF
TRBJ2-7 TRBV29-1 - CSVQPGQGGSYEQYF
TRBJ2-1 TRBV4-2 - CASSQDAWEQFF
TRBJ2-3 TRBV10-3 few CAIRDRRTDTQYF
TRBJ1-2 TRBV5-1 few CASSLGGGHYGYTF
TRBJ1-5 TRBV9 few CASSVGGSDSNQPQHF
TRBJ1-1 TRBV6-2/TRBV6-3 - CASSYPLFPEAFF
TRBJ2-1 TRBV7-9 - CASSSSEVDEQFF